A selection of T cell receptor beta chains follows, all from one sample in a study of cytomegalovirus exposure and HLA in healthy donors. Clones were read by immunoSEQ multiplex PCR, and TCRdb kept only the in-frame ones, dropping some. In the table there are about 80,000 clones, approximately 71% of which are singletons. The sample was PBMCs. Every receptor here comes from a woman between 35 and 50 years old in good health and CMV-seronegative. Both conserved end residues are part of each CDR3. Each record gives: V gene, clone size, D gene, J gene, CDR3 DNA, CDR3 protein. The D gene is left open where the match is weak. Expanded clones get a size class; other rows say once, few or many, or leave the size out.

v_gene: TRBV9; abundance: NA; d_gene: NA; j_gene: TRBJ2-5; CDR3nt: TGTGCCAGCAGCCCAGGAGGACAGAAAGAGACCCAGTACTTC; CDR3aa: CASSPGGQKETQYF
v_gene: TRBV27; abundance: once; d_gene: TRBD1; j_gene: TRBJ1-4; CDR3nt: TGTGCCAGCAAAGAGGGGGACCGGGACAGGGAAATTTATGAAAAACTGTTTTTT; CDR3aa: CASKEGDRDREIYEKLFF
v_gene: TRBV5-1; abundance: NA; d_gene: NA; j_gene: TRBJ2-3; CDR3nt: TGCGCCAGCAGCTTCTCTAGTGCAGATACGCAGTATTTT; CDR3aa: CASSFSSADTQYF
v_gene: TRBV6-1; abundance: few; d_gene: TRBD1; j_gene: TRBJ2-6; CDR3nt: TGTGCCAGCAGACAGGGGCCCTTGTTTAACGTCCTGACTTTC; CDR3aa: CASRQGPLFNVLTF
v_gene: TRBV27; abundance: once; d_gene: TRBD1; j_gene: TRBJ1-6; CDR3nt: TGTGCCAGCACTCGAGGGGGCGCGGGTAATTCACCCCTCCACTTT; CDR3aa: CASTRGGAGNSPLHF
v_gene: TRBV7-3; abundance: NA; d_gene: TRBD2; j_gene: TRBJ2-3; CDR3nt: TGTGCCAGCAGCCGGACTAGCGGGGGGCCAGATACGCAGTATTTT; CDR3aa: CASSRTSGGPDTQYF
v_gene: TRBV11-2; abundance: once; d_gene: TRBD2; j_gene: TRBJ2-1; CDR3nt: TGTGCCAGCAGCTTACCCACTAGCGGGAGGGCAAAATTTCATGAGCAGTTCTTC; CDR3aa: CASSLPTSGRAKFHEQFF
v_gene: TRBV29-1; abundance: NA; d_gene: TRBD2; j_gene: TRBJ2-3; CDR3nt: TGCAGCGTTGACAAGCGGGAGCACACAGATACGCAGTATTTT; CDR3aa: CSVDKREHTDTQYF
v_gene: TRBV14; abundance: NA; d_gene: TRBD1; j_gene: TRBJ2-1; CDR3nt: TGTGCCAGCAGCCCTGGACAGGGATACGATGAGCAGTTCTTC; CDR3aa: CASSPGQGYDEQFF
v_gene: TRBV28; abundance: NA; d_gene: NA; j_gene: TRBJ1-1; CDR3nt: TGTGCCAGCAGTTTATTACGGAGGGACACTGAAGCTTTCTTT; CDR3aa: CASSLLRRDTEAFF
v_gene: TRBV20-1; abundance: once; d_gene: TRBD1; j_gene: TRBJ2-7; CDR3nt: TGCAGTGCCGGGGACAGATACGAGCAGTACTTC; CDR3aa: CSAGDRYEQYF
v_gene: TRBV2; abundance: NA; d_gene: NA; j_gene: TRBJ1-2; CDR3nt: TGTGCCAGCAGTGGAGTTCGGGAGTATGGCTACACCTTC; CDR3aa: CASSGVREYGYTF
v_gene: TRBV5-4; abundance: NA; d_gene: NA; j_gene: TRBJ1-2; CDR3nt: TGTGCCAGCAGCTTGGGGCAGTTTCCTGGCTACACCTTC; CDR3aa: CASSLGQFPGYTF
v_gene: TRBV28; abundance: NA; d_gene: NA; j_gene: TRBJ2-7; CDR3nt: TGTGCCAGCAGTTTTGGGACTTCTAGGGTGCAGTACTTC; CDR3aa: CASSFGTSRVQYF
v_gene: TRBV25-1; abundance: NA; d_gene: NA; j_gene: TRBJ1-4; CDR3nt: TGTGCCAGCAGTGAATATGGAGGCAGGCAACTGTTTTTT; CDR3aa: CASSEYGGRQLFF
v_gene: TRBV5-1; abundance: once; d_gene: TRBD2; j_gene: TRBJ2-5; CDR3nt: TGCGCCAGCAGCTTGGTGGCTAGCGGGAACGGAGAGACCCAGTACTTC; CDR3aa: CASSLVASGNGETQYF
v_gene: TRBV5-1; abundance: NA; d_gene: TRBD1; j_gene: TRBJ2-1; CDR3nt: TGCGCCAGCAGCTTTTCGGGACAGGGATACAATGAGCAGTTCTTC; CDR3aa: CASSFSGQGYNEQFF
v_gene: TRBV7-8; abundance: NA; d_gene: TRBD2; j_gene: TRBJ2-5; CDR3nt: TGTGCCAGCAGCTTTAGAGCGGGAACCCAAGAGACCCAGTACTTC; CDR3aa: CASSFRAGTQETQYF
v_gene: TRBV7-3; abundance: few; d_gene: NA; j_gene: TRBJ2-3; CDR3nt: TGTGCCAGCAGCTTATTCTCGAGCGGCACAGATACGCAGTATTTT; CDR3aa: CASSLFSSGTDTQYF
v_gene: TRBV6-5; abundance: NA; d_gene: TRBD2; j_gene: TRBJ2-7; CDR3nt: TGTGCCAGCAGTTACTCGAGCGGGAGCTCCTACGAGCAGTACTTC; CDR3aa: CASSYSSGSSYEQYF
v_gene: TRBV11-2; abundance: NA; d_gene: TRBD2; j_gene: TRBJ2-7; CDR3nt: TGTGCCAGCAGCTTAAGTTGGGGACTAGCGGGGGCTTACGAGCAGTACTTC; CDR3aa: CASSLSWGLAGAYEQYF
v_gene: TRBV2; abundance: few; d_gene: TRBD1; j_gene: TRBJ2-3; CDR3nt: TGTGCCAGCAGTGAAGGGCCAGGGGGAGATACGCAGTATTTT; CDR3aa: CASSEGPGGDTQYF
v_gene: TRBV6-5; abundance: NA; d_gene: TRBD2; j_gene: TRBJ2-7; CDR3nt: TGTGCCAGCAGTTACCTTTTGACTAGCGGTCCTTACGAGCAGTACTTC; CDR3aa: CASSYLLTSGPYEQYF
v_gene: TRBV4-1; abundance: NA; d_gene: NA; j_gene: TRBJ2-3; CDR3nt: TGCGCCAGCAGCCTCGGGGACACAGATACGCAGTATTTT; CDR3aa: CASSLGDTDTQYF
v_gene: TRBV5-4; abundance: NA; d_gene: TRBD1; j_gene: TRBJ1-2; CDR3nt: TGTGCCAGCAGCGTGGGACAGGGGGTAGGTGGCTACACCTTC; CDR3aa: CASSVGQGVGGYTF
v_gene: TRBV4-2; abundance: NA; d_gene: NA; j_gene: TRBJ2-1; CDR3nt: TGTGCCAGCAGCCAGGACCCGGGACCCCGGGGGAATGAGCAGTTCTTC; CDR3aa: CASSQDPGPRGNEQFF
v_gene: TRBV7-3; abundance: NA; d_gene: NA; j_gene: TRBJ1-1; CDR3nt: TGTGCCAGCAGCGAACAGGGCCCGCTGAACACTGAAGCTTTCTTT; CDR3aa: CASSEQGPLNTEAFF
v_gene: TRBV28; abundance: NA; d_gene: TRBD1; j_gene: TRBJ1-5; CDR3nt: TGTGCCTCCCAGGAGGGGGCCAATCAGCCCCAGCATTTT; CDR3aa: CASQEGANQPQHF
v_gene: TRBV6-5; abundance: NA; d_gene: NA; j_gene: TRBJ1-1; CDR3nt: TGTGCCAGCAGGCTCCCAGTGGACACTGAAGCTTTCTTT; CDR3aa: CASRLPVDTEAFF
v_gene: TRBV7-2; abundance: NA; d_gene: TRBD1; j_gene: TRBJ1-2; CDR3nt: TGTGCCAGCAGCTTTTCTACGGGACAGATGGGAGACACCTTC; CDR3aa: CASSFSTGQMGDTF
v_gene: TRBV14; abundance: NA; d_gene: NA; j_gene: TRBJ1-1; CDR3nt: TGTGCCAGCAGCCAGGTCAGGGACACTGAAGCTTTCTTT; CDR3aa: CASSQVRDTEAFF
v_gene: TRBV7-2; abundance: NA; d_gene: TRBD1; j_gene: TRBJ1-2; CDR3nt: TGTGCCAGCGGAAAAACAGGGGTCGACGGCTACACCTTC; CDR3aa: CASGKTGVDGYTF
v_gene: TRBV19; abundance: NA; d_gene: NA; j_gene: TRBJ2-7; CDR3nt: TGTGCCAGTAGCTTATACGGGGGGCTTTCCTCCTACGAGCAGTACTTC; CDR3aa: CASSLYGGLSSYEQYF
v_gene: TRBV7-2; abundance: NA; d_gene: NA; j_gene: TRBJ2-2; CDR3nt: TGTGCCAGCAGCCGGACAGCGAACACCGGGGAGCTGTTTTTT; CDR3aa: CASSRTANTGELFF
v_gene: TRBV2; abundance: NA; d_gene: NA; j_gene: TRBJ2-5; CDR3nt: TGTGCCAGCACAGAACGAAGAGGGGAGACCCAGTACTTC; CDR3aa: CASTERRGETQYF
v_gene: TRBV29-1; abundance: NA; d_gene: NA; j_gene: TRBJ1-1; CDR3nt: TGCAGCGCCGGGACATGGGGTGTAGGAGAAAACACTGAAGCTTTCTTT; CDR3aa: CSAGTWGVGENTEAFF
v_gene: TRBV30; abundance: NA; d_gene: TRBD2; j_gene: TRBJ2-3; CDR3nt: TGTGCCTGGGAGAACTTAGCGGGGGTCACAGATACGCAGTATTTT; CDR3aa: CAWENLAGVTDTQYF
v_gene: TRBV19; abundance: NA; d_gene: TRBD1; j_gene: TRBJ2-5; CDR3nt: TGTGCCAGTAGTAAGACAGGGGGCTTCATGCTGGGGGAGACCCAGTACTTC; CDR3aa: CASSKTGGFMLGETQYF
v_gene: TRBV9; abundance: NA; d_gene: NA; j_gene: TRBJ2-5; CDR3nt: TGTGCCAGCAGCCCCTCCCGGCCGGGGTGGGAGACCCAGTACTTC; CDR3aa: CASSPSRPGWETQYF
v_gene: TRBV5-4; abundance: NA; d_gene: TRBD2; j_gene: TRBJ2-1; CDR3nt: TGTGCCAGCAGCTTAAAAGGGGGACTAGCGGGAAATGAGCAGTTCTTC; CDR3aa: CASSLKGGLAGNEQFF
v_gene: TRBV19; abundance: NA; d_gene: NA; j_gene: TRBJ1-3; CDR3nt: TGTGCCAGTAGTATAAGCGGCTCTGGAAACACCATATATTTT; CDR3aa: CASSISGSGNTIYF
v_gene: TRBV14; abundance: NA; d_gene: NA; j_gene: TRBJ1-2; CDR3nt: TGTGCCAGCAGCCAAGTTCCCCAGGCAGGGGATGGCTACACCTTC; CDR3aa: CASSQVPQAGDGYTF
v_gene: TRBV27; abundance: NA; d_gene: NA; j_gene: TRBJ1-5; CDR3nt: TGTGCCAGCAGTCTGCGGGACAATCAGCCCCAGCATTTT; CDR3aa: CASSLRDNQPQHF
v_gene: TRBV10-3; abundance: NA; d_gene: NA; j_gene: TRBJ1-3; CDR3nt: TGTGCCATCAGGACAGCTTTGGGGTCTGGAAACACCATATATTTT; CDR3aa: CAIRTALGSGNTIYF
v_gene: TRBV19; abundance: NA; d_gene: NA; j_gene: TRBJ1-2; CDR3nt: TGTGCCAGTAGTTCTTGGACAGAGACTAACTATGGCTACACCTTC; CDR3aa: CASSSWTETNYGYTF
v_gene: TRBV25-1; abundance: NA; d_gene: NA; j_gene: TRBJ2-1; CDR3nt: TGTGCCAGCAGTGAAGCGCCTAGCGCCTACAATGAGCAGTTCTTC; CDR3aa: CASSEAPSAYNEQFF
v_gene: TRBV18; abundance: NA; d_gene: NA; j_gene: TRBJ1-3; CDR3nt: TGTGCCAGCTCACCATGGAAGGGGCCTGGAAACACCATATATTTT; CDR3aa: CASSPWKGPGNTIYF
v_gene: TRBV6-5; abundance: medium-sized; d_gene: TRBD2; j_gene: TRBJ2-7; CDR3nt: TGTGCCAGCAGTTCAACTAGCGGGGGAACCCCCTACGAGCAGTACTTC; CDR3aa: CASSSTSGGTPYEQYF
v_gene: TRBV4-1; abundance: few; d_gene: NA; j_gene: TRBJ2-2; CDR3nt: TGCGCCAGCAGCCACTTGGTGGGAGAGAACACCGGGGAGCTGTTTTTT; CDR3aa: CASSHLVGENTGELFF
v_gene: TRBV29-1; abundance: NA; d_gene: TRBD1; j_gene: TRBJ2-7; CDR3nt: TGCAGCGCTGGACAGGGAATCTCCTACGAGCAGTACTTC; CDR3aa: CSAGQGISYEQYF
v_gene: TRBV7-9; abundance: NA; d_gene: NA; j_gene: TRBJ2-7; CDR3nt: TGTGCCAGCAGCTTATCACTCGGCGAGCAGTACTTC; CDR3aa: CASSLSLGEQYF
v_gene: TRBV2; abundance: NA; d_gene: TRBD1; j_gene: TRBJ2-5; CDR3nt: TGTGCCAGCAGCGATGACAGGGGTGGTTATCGGACCCAGTACTTC; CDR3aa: CASSDDRGGYRTQYF
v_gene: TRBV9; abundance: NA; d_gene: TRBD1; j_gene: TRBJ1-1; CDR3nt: TGTGCCAGCAGCGTATCGGACAGGGGCACGAACACTGAAGCTTTCTTT; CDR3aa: CASSVSDRGTNTEAFF
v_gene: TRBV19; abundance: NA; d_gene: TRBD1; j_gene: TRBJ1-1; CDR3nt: TGTGCCAGTAGTCCACGGACAGGTCCCCCAAGGACTGAAGCTTTCTTT; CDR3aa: CASSPRTGPPRTEAFF
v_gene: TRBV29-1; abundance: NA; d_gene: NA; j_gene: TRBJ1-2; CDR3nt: TGCAGCGTCCCGCGACTTGGGGCAGGGGGCTACACCTTC; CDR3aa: CSVPRLGAGGYTF
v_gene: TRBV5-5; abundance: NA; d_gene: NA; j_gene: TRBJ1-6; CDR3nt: TGTGCCAGCAGCTTGGACAGGGCAAATTCACCCCTCCACTTT; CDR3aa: CASSLDRANSPLHF
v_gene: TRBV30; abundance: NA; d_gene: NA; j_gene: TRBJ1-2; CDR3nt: TGTGCCTGGAGTGCCCCGGGGGGCATCGACTATGGCTACACCTTC; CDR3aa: CAWSAPGGIDYGYTF